This T cell receptor (beta chain) was sequenced in a study of CD8 T cells in Susac syndrome. The authors sequenced TCR beta from blood CD8+ and CD4+ T cells. Bulk CD8+ and CD4+ cells came from magnetic negative isolation; CD8+ TEMRA by FACS. Germline V CDR1 and CDR2: MRHNA, SNTAGT. V lost 4 bases, J lost 11 bases, and 12 bases lay in between. CDR3 length equals 13 residues. Reverse transcription used about 0.45 to 1 ug RNA and random hexamers. Amplification of TCR beta CDR3 was carried out by immunoSEQ multiplex PCR, which covered 54 Vbeta and 13 Jbeta segments. TCRdb redid the calling of the immunoSEQ multiplex PCR reads with MiXCR, one entry per CDR3 protein. The sample has about 180,000 distinct CDR3 sequences, approximately 94% seen once.

Sample: CD4+ T cells from PBMCs. This TCR derives from a human donor with Susac syndrome. The rearrangement links TRBV6-4 to TRBJ1-6; D gene uncertain. In DNA form, the CDR3 reads TGTGCCAGCAGTGCCGACCGCGTGGCACCCCTCCACTTT. Amino acid sequence: CASSADRVAPLHF.